The rows below give T cell receptor beta chains drawn from one sample of a study of T cells expressing NK-cell markers. TCRdb reprocessed the 5' RACE reads and keeps a single row for each CDR3 protein, giving no DNA. In total, the table holds hundreds of thousands of distinct CDR3 sequences. Sequencing used blood T cells: a sorted CD56 or NKG2C T cell subset, CD4+ or CD8+ T cells, or bulk PBMC T cells (not recorded which). These receptors all stem from a woman aged 18 to 75 in good health. CDR3s include the opening cysteine and the closing phenylalanine or tryptophan.

j_call	v_call	cdr3_length	cdr3_aa
TRBJ2-1	TRBV29-1	14	CSATDPSSYNEQFF
TRBJ2-1	TRBV7-2	16	CASSFRTSGASREQFF
TRBJ2-1	TRBV25-1	15	CASSGLRLAGNEQFF
TRBJ2-3	TRBV20-1	17	CSARDGFRQPSTDTQYF
TRBJ2-3	TRBV12-3/TRBV12-4	13	CASSFSSTDTQYF
TRBJ2-2	TRBV19	14	CATRGRVNPGELFF
TRBJ2-6	TRBV7-3	16	CASSSSQGSGANVLTF
TRBJ2-6	TRBV5-6	18	CASSLATGTASGANVLTF
TRBJ1-2	TRBV3-1	14	CASSQDDRSGGYTF
TRBJ2-2	TRBV6-2/TRBV6-3	15	CASSYSTANTGELFF
TRBJ2-2	TRBV12-3/TRBV12-4	15	CASSSLAGFTGELFF
TRBJ2-7	TRBV6-2/TRBV6-3	11	CASESSYEQYF
TRBJ2-5	TRBV9	17	CASSAGTGGKLTETQYF
TRBJ1-2	TRBV6-1	15	CASSRGQTSNYGYTF
TRBJ2-7	TRBV20-1	13	CSAAGQGAYEQYF
TRBJ2-3	TRBV24-1	13	CATKAGTGSPQYF
TRBJ1-3	TRBV6-5	17	CASSSVKTGSSGNTIYF
TRBJ2-1	TRBV20-1	14	CSAVGLAKYNEQFF
TRBJ2-1	TRBV4-1	16	CASSQLAGGLPNEQFF
TRBJ2-3	TRBV5-1	13	CASMGQGTDTQYF